This T cell receptor (beta chain) was retrieved from a study of CD8+ T cells in alopecia areata. Treatment given: oral pan-JAK inhibitor, 5-10 mg twice daily. V shed 5 bases, J shed 4 bases, and the junction held 7 bases outside the gene matches. The CDR3 has 15 residues. The V gene's germline CDR1 is SNHLY and CDR2 FYNNEI. In each case, RNA was isolated and then reverse transcribed into cDNA as the sequencing template. Generated by immunoSEQ multiplex PCR, the TCRdb table keeps only in-frame clones and is missing some. This table has around 210,000 clones, about 64% appearing once. The TCR originated in a human donor with alopecia areata. The gene calls are TRBV2 and TRBJ2-7, with 11 bases aligning to TRBD1. The material sequenced was CD4+ T cells sorted from blood, taken at week 4, from a patient treated with tofacitinib. The CDR3 protein is CASSQGQGAGYEQYF. Here the CDR3 DNA reads TGTGCCAGCAGTCAAGGACAGGGGGCAGGATACGAGCAGTACTTC.